These 27 T cell receptor beta chains share one sample of origin, sequenced in a study of cytomegalovirus exposure and HLA in healthy donors (dated by TCRdb to the late 2010s). Preparation of the library involved the immunoSEQ multiplex PCR assay. A mixture of 60 forward primers for TCR Vbeta segments and 13 reverse primers for TCR Jbeta segments was used in the multiplex PCR. Not all clones reach the TCRdb copy of this immuneACCESS table, which keeps in-frame sequences only. Checked studies attribute under half of the gap to unresolved V genes and leave the rest unexplained. The sample table records under 60,000 clones; just under 85% of these occur just once. 2.5% to 3% of the sample comes from the top ten. The specimen was PBMCs. These receptor sequences come from a man aged 50 to 59 in good health and CMV-seronegative.

V usage is TRBV2 and J usage is TRBJ2-5, with 11 bases lining up with TRBD2. The V segment lost 3 bases and the J segment 3 bases; nucleotides outside the gene matches: 9. Per germline, CDR1 SNHLY and CDR2 FYNNEI. The CDR3 totals 17 residues. The chain's CDR3 is CASSDIAGGLGKETQYF. The CDR3 DNA sequence: TGTGCCAGCAGTGATATAGCGGGGGGGCTGGGGAAAGAGACCCAGTACTTC.

The chain recombines TRBV2 with TRBJ2-1; D ambiguous. Germline CDR1 and CDR2: SNHLY and FYNNEI. V lost 7 bases, J lost 9 bases, and 10 bases lay in between. The CDR3 is 11 residues long. The CDR3 coding sequence is TGTGCCAGCACACCGAAGCGTGAGCAGTTCTTC. The encoded protein is CASTPKREQFF. The variable domain in full, completed from reference TRBV2 and TRBJ2-1, reads EPEVTQTPSHQVTQMGQEVILRCVPISNHLYFYWYRQILGQKVEFLVSFYNNEISEKSEIFDDQFSVERPDGSNFTLKIRSTKLEDSAMYFCASTPKREQFFGPGTRLTVL.

This clone occurred once. CDR3 sequence: CAIAGGTNTGELFF. The CDR3 DNA follows: TGTGCCATCGCAGGGGGCACGAACACCGGGGAGCTGTTTTTT. The chain uses TRBV10-3 and TRBJ2-2; TRBD1 matches at 8 bases. With V trimmed by 8 bases and J by 0 bases, 2 bases remained unmatched. CDR3 length: 14 residues. CDR1 is ENHRY and CDR2 is SYGVKD in the germline V gene.

The chain carries TRBV7-8 and TRBJ1-4; tentative D call: TRBD1 (5 bases). The CDR3 is 16 amino acids. Germline V gene data show CDR1 as SGHVS and CDR2 as FQNEAQ. Trimming took off 1 base at V and 0 bases at J, with 9 bases between the two ends. Written as DNA, the CDR3 is TGTGCCAGCAGCTTAGGCTGGACAACAACTAATGAAAAACTGTTTTTT. It translates to CASSLGWTTTNEKLFF.

The J gene is TRBJ2-1, the V gene TRBV6-4; perhaps TRBD2 as D (6 bases). Germline V gene data show CDR1 as MRHNA and CDR2 as SNTAGT. This CDR3 region has 15 residues. Trimming took 3 bases from V and 0 from J, leaving 9 bases between them. The DNA for the CDR3 is TGTGCCAGCAGTGAGGAGGGGAGCTCCTACAATGAGCAGTTCTTC. Translating gives CASSEEGSSYNEQFF.

V usage is TRBV28 and J usage is TRBJ2-7; TRBD1 matches 11 bases. The J segment lost 5 bases and the V segment lost 2 bases, leaving 5 bases of the junction unmatched. Germline-derived CDR1 and CDR2 are MDHEN and SYDVKM. This CDR3 region has 15 residues. The CDR3 sequence is CASSLGDRGFDEQYF. The CDR3 DNA reads as TGTGCCAGCAGTTTAGGGGACAGGGGGTTTGACGAGCAGTACTTC. Supplemented by reference TRBV28 and TRBJ2-7, the full variable domain reads DVKVTQSSRYLVKRTGEKVFLECVQDMDHENMFWYRQDPGLGLRLIYFSYDVKMKEKGDIPEGYSVSREKKERFSLILESASTNQTSMYLCASSLGDRGFDEQYFGPGTRLTVT.

The table lists this clone with a count of one. The chain couples TRBV5-1 to TRBJ2-7; perhaps TRBD2 as D (6 bases). V was cut by 1 base and J by 8 bases, with 19 bases left in between. Germline loops: CDR1 SGHRS, CDR2 YFSETQ. The CDR3 is 15 amino acids. The CDR3 region is CASSLRTGDPGQQYF. CDR3 DNA: TGCGCCAGCAGCTTGCGAACGGGGGATCCCGGCCAGCAGTACTTC.

The chain uses TRBV4-1 and TRBJ2-6; TRBD1 is a possible D gene (6 bases). V shed 5 bases and J shed 0 bases, with 20 bases lying between them. The CDR3 has 19 amino acids. Germline V gene data show CDR1 as MGHRA and CDR2 as YSYEKL. The CDR3: CASSYVTPGQTSGANVLTF. The CDR3 DNA is TGCGCCAGCAGCTACGTGACCCCGGGACAAACCTCTGGGGCCAACGTCCTGACTTTC.

The chain employs TRBV7-3 and TRBJ2-3, with no clear D. With 1 base removed from V and 2 bases from J, the gap between germline ends came to 13 bases. The CDR3 is 16 amino acids. The V gene's germline CDR1 is SGHTA and CDR2 FQGTGA. In nucleotides, the CDR3 is TGTGCCAGCAGCTTAATGGGTAGTGGGCTCACAGATACGCAGTATTTT. Its translation: CASSLMGSGLTDTQYF.

The V call is TRBV4-2, the J call TRBJ1-4; a possible D gene is TRBD1 (5 bases). Looked up from germline, CDR1 is LGHNA and CDR2 is YNFKEQ. V was shortened by 5 bases and J by 4 bases, with 11 bases between the two germline ends. The CDR3 spans 14 residues. The CDR3 coding sequence is TGTGCCAGCAGCTCAGGGCCCTTTAATGAAAAACTGTTTTTT. This gives the protein CASSSGPFNEKLFF.

This clone was detected only once. The chain combines TRBV5-8 with TRBJ2-1, with TRBD2 matching over 14 bases. The length of the CDR3 is 17 residues. The germline gives CDR1 SGHTS, CDR2 YDEGEE. J gave up 6 bases and V 0 bases, and 5 bases lay outside the gene matches. For the CDR3, the DNA is TGTGCCAGCAGCTTGGGAAAGACTAGCGGGGGGGCCAATGAGCAGTTCTTC. This gives the protein CASSLGKTSGGANEQFF.

The chain couples TRBV6-5 to TRBJ1-5; no definite D call. CDR3 length equals 15 residues. Germline loops: CDR1 MNHEY, CDR2 SVGAGI. The V end lost 6 bases, the J end lost 2 bases, and 14 bases lay between the germline ends. Written as DNA, the CDR3 is TGTGCCAGCAGCAAGAAGGGCGGGGGCAATCAGCCCCAGCATTTT. Amino acid sequence: CASSKKGGGNQPQHF.

The chain couples TRBV28 to TRBJ1-1, with 10 nucleotides matching TRBD1. V was pared by 5 bases and J by 6 bases, with 9 bases of the junction left unmatched. Looked up from germline, CDR1 is MDHEN and CDR2 is SYDVKM. The length of the CDR3 is 15 residues. This chain's CDR3 is CASSHSGTGDAEAFF. The CDR3 DNA reads as TGTGCCAGCAGTCACTCCGGGACAGGGGACGCTGAAGCTTTCTTT.

In DNA form, the CDR3 reads TGTGCCAGCAGTTTAGCGGGGTGGAGCACAGATACGCAGTATTTT. This sequence encodes CASSLAGWSTDTQYF. The chain is built from TRBV27 and TRBJ2-3; the D gene is possibly TRBD2 (6 bases). The CDR3 length is 15 residues. Germline-derived CDR1 and CDR2 are MNHEY and SMNVEV (reference sequence). V was clipped by 2 bases and J by 0 bases, with 9 bases between them.

This clone is a singleton in its sample. The CDR3: CASRREVVNTEAFF. CDR3 coding DNA: TGTGCCTCTCGGAGGGAGGTGGTGAACACTGAAGCTTTCTTT. The rearrangement links TRBV11-2 to TRBJ1-1, with D uncertain. CDR3 length: 14 amino acids. V lost 11 bases and J lost 0, with 16 bases in between. Per the germline V gene, CDR1 is SGHAT and CDR2 is FQNNGV.

J is TRBJ1-5 and V is TRBV9, with D possibly TRBD1 on 5 matching bases. This CDR3 is 14 amino acids long. Trimming took 0 bases from V and 9 from J, leaving 13 bases between them. CDR1 and CDR2 from the germline V gene are SGDLS and YYNGEE. The CDR3 DNA sequence: TGTGCCAGCAGCGTAGGGGCAGGGTTGTTGCCCCAGCATTTT. Amino acid sequence: CASSVGAGLLPQHF. Full variable domain (rest looked up from reference TRBV9 and TRBJ1-5): DSGVTQTPKHLITATGQRVTLRCSPRSGDLSVYWYQQSLDQGLQFLIQYYNGEERAKGNILERFSAQQFPDLHSELNLSSLELGDSALYFCASSVGAGLLPQHFGDGTRLSIL.

The table lists this clone with a count of one. The J gene is TRBJ2-5, the V gene TRBV28; TRBD1 aligns across 7 bases. CDR3 length: 14 residues. Per germline, CDR1 MDHEN and CDR2 SYDVKM. After removal of 6 bases from V and 0 bases from J, the junction contained 4 bases not matched to a gene. CDR3 residues: CASRRGQYQETQYF. Here the CDR3 DNA reads TGTGCCAGCAGGAGGGGACAGTACCAAGAGACCCAGTACTTC.

The rearrangement joins TRBV6-1 to TRBJ1-5; a weak D match, TRBD1 (5 bases). Germline V gene data show CDR1 as MNHNS and CDR2 as SASEGT. Between the trimmed V and J ends, which lost 0 bases and 4 bases, there was a span of 7 bases. This CDR3 is built from 14 residues. The CDR3 DNA reads TGTGCCAGCAGTGAAGCGGGGGGAAATCAGCCCCAGCATTTT. Translated, it gives CASSEAGGNQPQHF.

This chain links TRBV6-6 with TRBJ2-2; the D is unclear. The germline V and J ends were trimmed by 2 bases and 8 bases, with 18 bases remaining between them. The germline V gene encodes CDR1 MNHNY and CDR2 SVGAGI (reference sequence). The CDR3 length is 16 residues. CDR3 coding DNA: TGTGCCAGCAGTTACGAGTCGTCTTCGACAAGTGGGGAGCTGTTTTTT. This encodes CASSYESSSTSGELFF.

In the case of this clone: Other DNA sequences in the sample encode the same CDR3. The gene calls are TRBV7-2 and TRBJ1-6; D gene ambiguous. The germline CDR1 and CDR2 sequences are SGHTA and FQGNSA. The CDR3 runs 13 residues. V was cut by 0 bases and J by 14 bases, with 11 bases left in between. The CDR3 DNA follows: TGTGCCAGCAGCTTAGCACTTTTCGTAACCCTCCACTTT. Translation: CASSLALFVTLHF.

V and J are TRBV6-1 and TRBJ2-7; weak D call: TRBD2 (6 bases). The CDR3 is 14 amino acids. Trimming pared 0 bases from V and 5 bases from J, leaving 11 bases between. The germline CDR1 and CDR2 sequences are MNHNS and SASEGT. The CDR3 DNA is TGTGCCAGCAGTGAAGCGGGGGGTACAAACGAGCAGTACTTC. Its translation: CASSEAGGTNEQYF.

This sequence joins TRBV7-8 and TRBJ1-1; D perhaps matches TRBD1 (6 bases). V was pared by 2 bases and J by 2 bases, with 9 bases between. CDR3 size: 14 residues. Germline CDR1 reads SGHVS; CDR2 reads FQNEAQ. CDR3 sequence: CASSLRQVNTEAFF. DNA for the CDR3: TGTGCCAGCAGCTTAAGACAGGTAAACACTGAAGCTTTCTTT. The full variable domain, rest sourced from reference TRBV7-8 and TRBJ1-1, is GAGVSQSPRYKVAKRGQDVALRCDPISGHVSLFWYQQALGQGPEFLTYFQNEAQLDKSGLPSDRFFAERPEGSVSTLKIQRTQQEDSAVYLCASSLRQVNTEAFFGQGTRLTVV.

V usage is TRBV5-3 and J usage is TRBJ1-1; TRBD1 is a possible D gene (6 bases). TRBV5-3 is filed as an ORF, its function uncertain. There are 15 residues in the CDR3. Trimming took off 0 bases at V and 4 bases at J, with 13 bases between the two ends. The CDR3 sequence is CARSLGQGSCTEAFF. The CDR3 bases are TGTGCCAGAAGCTTGGGGCAGGGGAGCTGCACTGAAGCTTTCTTT.

The V call is TRBV15, the J call TRBJ1-2, with D unresolved. The germline V and J ends were trimmed by 3 bases and 4 bases, with 12 bases remaining between them. This CDR3 spans 14 amino acids. Germline V lookup: CDR1 LNHNV, CDR2 YYDKDF (reference sequence). The CDR3 region is CATSRERSIYGYTF. In DNA form, the CDR3 reads TGTGCCACCAGCAGGGAGAGATCAATCTATGGCTACACCTTC.

V and J are TRBV6-1 and TRBJ1-5; tentative D call: TRBD1 (6 bases). CDR1 and CDR2 from the germline V gene are MNHNS and SASEGT. Trimming left V 7 bases short and J 6 bases short, with 13 bases between. The CDR3 runs 13 residues. CDR3 protein: CASTTGRVQPQHF. Written as DNA, the CDR3 is TGTGCCAGCACAACAGGGAGAGTTCAGCCCCAGCATTTT.

The gene calls are TRBV7-8 and TRBJ1-2; a weak D match, TRBD1 (6 bases). The CDR3 is made up of 14 amino acids. The ends were cut back, 1 base at V and 10 bases at J, with 16 bases in the middle. Germline assignment: CDR1 SGHVS and CDR2 FQNEAQ. The CDR3 sequence: CASSLDGTGTVYTF. CDR3 nucleotides: TGTGCCAGCAGCTTAGATGGCACAGGGACGGTCTACACCTTC.

The chain is built from TRBV9 and TRBJ1-6; D possibly corresponds to TRBD1 (5 bases). Trimming pared 3 bases from V and 6 bases from J, leaving 10 bases between. Germline CDR1 SGDLS, CDR2 YYNGEE. The CDR3 sequence is 14 residues long. The CDR3 protein is CASSGGQPNSPLHF. CDR3 coding DNA: TGTGCCAGCAGCGGGGGCCAGCCTAATTCACCCCTCCACTTT.